The 14 T cell receptor beta chains given below trace back to one sample, sequenced in a study of T cell repertoires in cytomegalovirus infection. TCRdb fed the reads into MiXCR, producing one record per CDR3 protein. The repertoire holds about 700,000 distinct CDR3 sequences, with 30% to 40% as singletons. What these receptors recognize is not known. The source was cultured PBMCs, collected from culture after CMV antigen stimulation. These receptors all stem from a human donor in good health (CMV status not recorded). Some clones in this sample may be carry-over from other donors' samples.

The chain is built from TRBV7-9 and TRBJ2-1, with TRBD1 identical over 9 bases. The trim removed 6 bases at V and 6 bases at J, leaving 9 bases unmatched. Per germline, CDR1 SEHNR and CDR2 FQNEAQ (reference sequence). This CDR3 has 15 amino acids. The DNA of the CDR3 is TGTGCCAGCAGGCCTACAGGGGGCCGGGGCAATGAGCAGTTCTTC. The encoded protein is CASRPTGGRGNEQFF. The entire variable domain, with the rest obtained from reference TRBV7-9 and TRBJ2-1, is as follows: DTGVSQNPRHKITKRGQNVTFRCDPISEHNRLYWYRQTLGQGPEFLTYFQNEAQLEKSRLLSDRFSAERPKGSFSTLEIQRTEQGDSAMYLCASRPTGGRGNEQFFGPGTRLTVL.

This clonotype was counted only a few times. The chain uses TRBV11-2 and TRBJ2-6; TRBD1 is a possible D gene (5 bases). Germline lookup yields CDR1 SGHAT and CDR2 FQNNGV. CDR3 length: 16 amino acids. Trimming shortened V by 6 bases and J by 0 bases, and 12 bases separated the two germline ends. The CDR3 nucleotides read TGTGCCAGCAGTCCGAATGGGGCCTCTGGGGCCAACGTCCTGACTTTC. It is translated as CASSPNGASGANVLTF.

This clonotype was found a few times. V usage is TRBV29-1 and J usage is TRBJ2-3, with 9 bases identical to TRBD1. Germline V gene sequence: CDR1 SQVTM, CDR2 ANQGSEA. The CDR3 sequence is 15 residues long. V lost 4 bases, J lost 3 bases, and 8 bases stayed unmatched. The CDR3, as DNA: TGCAGCGTTGCGGGGACAGGGAAGACGACAGATACGCAGTATTTT. Amino acid sequence: CSVAGTGKTTDTQYF.

The genes are TRBV6-2 or TRBV6-3 and TRBJ2-1; unclear D gene. Germline loops: CDR1 MNHEY, CDR2 SVGEGT. CDR3 size: 13 residues. V was pared by 0 bases and J by 10 bases, with 10 bases between. The DNA for the CDR3 is TGTGCCAGCAGTTACTCCCAGCCAACGGAGCAGTTCTTC. Its translation: CASSYSQPTEQFF.

This clonotype was found a few times. The chain couples TRBV7-9 to TRBJ2-3; 14 nucleotides agree with TRBD2. Germline assignment: CDR1 SEHNR and CDR2 FQNEAQ (reference sequence). The V segment lost 4 bases and the J segment 8 bases; nucleotides outside the gene matches: 8. The CDR3 has 16 residues. CDR3 nucleotides: TGTGCCAGCAGCTCAGAGACTAGCGGGGGGGCATTTACGCAGTATTTT. Its translation: CASSSETSGGAFTQYF.

The chain is built from TRBV11-3 and TRBJ2-3, with D maybe TRBD2 (5 bases). The germline V gene encodes CDR1 SGHNT and CDR2 YENEEA. Trimming pared 3 bases from V and 6 bases from J, leaving 10 bases between. This CDR3 has 13 residues. CDR3: CASSFTAEDTQYF. In nucleotides, the CDR3 is TGTGCCAGCAGCTTCACAGCGGAGGATACGCAGTATTTT.

This clonotype was counted at least ten times. The chain has TRBV19 and TRBJ2-1, with D unclear. The V gene's germline CDR1 is LNHDA and CDR2 SQIVND (reference sequence). V lost 9 bases, J lost 3 bases, and 6 bases lay in between. The CDR3 runs to 11 residues. Here the CDR3 reads CASSNYNEQFF. The CDR3 nucleotides read TGTGCCAGCAGCAACTACAATGAGCAGTTCTTC.

This clonotype has more than one count but fewer than ten. The chain links TRBV7-2 to TRBJ2-3; the D is unclear. This CDR3 is built from 15 residues. Per germline, CDR1 SGHTA and CDR2 FQGNSA. V was shortened by 0 bases and J by 2 bases, with 9 bases between the two germline ends. CDR3 sequence: CASSLAWKNTDTQYF. CDR3 nucleotides: TGTGCCAGCAGCTTAGCTTGGAAAAACACAGATACGCAGTATTTT.

The rearrangement uses TRBV20-1 and TRBJ2-3, with 7 positions matching TRBD1. Germline V gene sequence: CDR1 DFQATT, CDR2 SNEGSKA (reference sequence). V shed 1 base, J shed 3 bases, and the junction held 7 bases outside the gene matches. CDR3 size: 15 residues. The CDR3 DNA follows: TGCAGTGCTAGAGTGGACAGGACGGGTACAGATACGCAGTATTTT. Residues: CSARVDRTGTDTQYF.

This clonotype was counted between two and nine times. The chain links TRBV6-1 to TRBJ2-7; D is undetermined. Germline-derived CDR1 and CDR2 are MNHNS and SASEGT. CDR3 size: 13 residues. Trimming pared 6 bases from V and 6 bases from J, leaving 15 bases between. The CDR3 spells CASSNVKGSEQYF. The CDR3 bases are TGTGCCAGCAGCAATGTGAAGGGAAGCGAGCAGTACTTC.

The CDR3 loop reads CASSLGTGGADTQYF. Written as DNA, the CDR3 is TGTGCCAGCAGCTTAGGTACGGGAGGCGCAGATACGCAGTATTTT. This sequence joins TRBV11-3 and TRBJ2-3; 7 positions match TRBD2. Germline V CDR1 and CDR2: SGHNT, YENEEA. The V gene end was trimmed by 1 base and the J gene end by 4 bases; junction bases not matched to a gene: 5. The CDR3 extends over 15 amino acids. Looking up the rest from reference TRBV11-3 and TRBJ2-3 gives the full variable domain: EAGVVQSPRYKIIEKKQPVAFWCNPISGHNTLYWYLQNLGQGPELLIRYENEEAVDDSQLPKDRFSAERLKGVDSTLKIQPAELGDSAVYLCASSLGTGGADTQYFGPGTRLTVL.

Concerning this clonotype: The junction does not match germline at one end; this may be a read error. The V call is TRBV6-2 or TRBV6-3, the J call TRBJ1-1; D not certain. The CDR3 consists of 11 residues. Per germline, CDR1 MNHEY and CDR2 SVGEGT. CDR3 sequence: CASSYGRHYDF. CDR3 sequence (DNA): TGTGCCAGCAGTTACGGGCGACACTACGACTTT.

This clonotype has just a few counts. The chain carries TRBV7-9 and TRBJ2-7, with 7 bases identical to TRBD2. V dropped 3 bases and J dropped 3; count of bases not matched to a gene: 8. Germline CDR1 reads SEHNR; CDR2 reads FQNEAQ (reference sequence). This CDR3 region has 15 residues. The CDR3 here is CASSFEVTGGYEQYF. The DNA of the CDR3 is TGTGCCAGCAGCTTTGAGGTAACGGGGGGCTACGAGCAGTACTTC. Full variable domain (missing parts from reference TRBV7-9 and TRBJ2-7): DTGVSQNPRHKITKRGQNVTFRCDPISEHNRLYWYRQTLGQGPEFLTYFQNEAQLEKSRLLSDRFSAERPKGSFSTLEIQRTEQGDSAMYLCASSFEVTGGYEQYFGPGTRLTVT.

The chain combines TRBV6-1 with TRBJ2-5; 10 bases are shared with TRBD2. The CDR3 is 14 amino acids. The junction had 7 bases not matched to a gene; V was cut back by 7 bases and J by 5 bases. From germline, CDR1 is MNHNS and CDR2 SASEGT. For the CDR3, the DNA is TGTGCCAGCATCCGGGGAGCGGGAGGGGAGACCCAGTACTTC. Protein: CASIRGAGGETQYF.